The T cell receptor (beta chain) under discussion was sequenced for a study of cytomegalovirus exposure and HLA in healthy donors. CDR1 and CDR2 (germline): LNHDA, SQIVND (reference sequence). V lost 6 bases and J lost 0; bases outside the gene matches: 5. The CDR3 contains 15 residues. The study ran its PCR with 60 Vbeta and 13 Jbeta primers. Libraries were prepared by immunoSEQ multiplex PCR; TCRdb keeps only in-frame clonotypes and omits some of them. This table holds approximately 40,000 clones. This TCR was recovered from a woman younger than 45 in good health and CMV-seronegative. The sequencing input was PBMCs. The chain uses TRBV19 and TRBJ2-7, with TRBD2 matching over 10 bases. CDR3 nucleotides: TGTGCCAGTAGCCGCGCTAGCGGGAGCTCCTACGAGCAGTACTTC. Translated: CASSRASGSSYEQYF.